These T cell receptor beta chains were read from a single sample in a study of technical replicates of blood from four donors. Method: immunoSEQ multiplex PCR; TCRdb's copy keeps in-frame clones and lacks some. The table has thousands of clones, 90% to 95% seen once; the top ten hold 7.5% to 9.5%. Sequencing input: PBMCs. The receptors come from a human donor in good health. Both conserved end residues are part of each CDR3. D genes are given only for firm matches. Rows give clone size only sometimes, using once, few, many, or a class for an expanded clone.

.,TRBJ2-5,TRBV6-5,TRBD1,13,TGTGCCAGACCAGGGACAGAGGAAGAGACCCAGTACTTC,CARPGTEEETQYF
.,TRBJ1-5,TRBV2,.,15,TGTGCCAGCAGTGAAAGGGAGGGTAAAAATCAGCCCCAGCATTTT,CASSEREGKNQPQHF
.,TRBJ2-3,TRBV25-1,TRBD2,16,TGTGCCAGCAGTGTAGGAGGGAGGGCCGCGACAGATACGCAGTATTTT,CASSVGGRAATDTQYF
.,TRBJ2-3,TRBV7-9,TRBD1,14,TGTGCCAGCAGCCAAGACAGGGAGACAGATACGCAGTATTTT,CASSQDRETDTQYF
.,TRBJ2-7,TRBV11-1,.,12,TGTGCCAGCAGCCTCGACAGGTACGAGCAGTACTTC,CASSLDRYEQYF
.,TRBJ1-2,TRBV10-1,TRBD1,14,TGCGCCAGCAGTGAGTCCCGGGACAGCAATGGCTACACCTTC,CASSESRDSNGYTF
.,TRBJ1-5,TRBV23-1,TRBD1,17,TGCGCCAGCAGTCAAAGAGGTTATAGACAGGGGAATCAGCCCCAGCATTTT,CASSQRGYRQGNQPQHF
.,TRBJ1-1,TRBV11-1,.,15,TGTGCCAGCAGCGATCCCAGTACATCGGGTACTGAAGCTTTCTTT,CASSDPSTSGTEAFF
.,TRBJ1-1,TRBV5-5,TRBD1,15,TGTGCCAGCAGCCTAACCGGGACAGGGGGATTTGGGGCTTTCTTT,CASSLTGTGGFGAFF
.,TRBJ1-5,TRBV29-1,TRBD1,14,TGCAGCGTAGGGGGACAGGCGGGCAATCAGCCCCAGCATTTT,CSVGGQAGNQPQHF
.,TRBJ2-2,TRBV29-1,.,13,TGCAGCGCCATCCGGGACTTTACCGGGGAGCTGTTTTTT,CSAIRDFTGELFF
.,TRBJ1-2,TRBV7-2,TRBD1,14,TGTGCCAGCAGCCCGGGGACAGACCTTTATGGCTACACCTTC,CASSPGTDLYGYTF
.,TRBJ2-7,TRBV29-1,.,12,TGCAGCGTTACCCTTCCGGGTTACGAGCAGTACTTC,CSVTLPGYEQYF
.,TRBJ1-5,TRBV19,.,14,TGTGCCAGTAGTATTGCAGGTGGCAATCAGCCCCAGCATTTT,CASSIAGGNQPQHF
.,TRBJ2-3,TRBV11-2,TRBD2,15,TGTGCCAGCAGCTTATTTGCGGGAGATCGGGATACGCAGTATTTT,CASSLFAGDRDTQYF
.,TRBJ2-3,TRBV5-8,.,12,TGTGCCAGCAGCCCTCGGGGGGATACGCAGTATTTT,CASSPRGDTQYF
once,TRBJ2-7,TRBV6-5,.,13,TGTGCCAGCAGTCCGCAGGAAGCCTACGAGCAGTACTTC,CASSPQEAYEQYF
.,TRBJ1-5,TRBV2,.,14,TGTGCCAGCAGTGCACGGAGGGTCGCTCAGCCCCAGCATTTT,CASSARRVAQPQHF
.,TRBJ1-5,TRBV2,.,16,TGTGCCAGCAGACCTCAGAGGGCAGTGGGAGATCAGCCCCAGCATTTT,CASRPQRAVGDQPQHF
once,TRBJ1-3,TRBV6-4,.,13,TGTGCCAGCAGCGTAAACTCTGGAAACACCATATATTTT,CASSVNSGNTIYF
.,TRBJ2-5,TRBV12-5,.,14,TGTGCTAGTGGTTTGGTGGGGGGATTGGAGACCCAGTACTTC,CASGLVGGLETQYF
once,TRBJ2-7,TRBV7-9,.,13,TGTGCCAGCAGCGGACAGAAAAACCACGAGCAGTACTTC,CASSGQKNHEQYF
.,TRBJ2-7,TRBV5-1,.,15,TGCGCCAGCAGCTTGGGGACGGGAGCTTCAAACGAGCAGTACTTC,CASSLGTGASNEQYF
once,TRBJ2-7,TRBV2,TRBD1,15,TGTGCCAGCAGTGAGGGACAGGGAACCCTCTACGAGCAGTACTTC,CASSEGQGTLYEQYF
.,TRBJ1-5,TRBV6-4,.,15,TGTGCCAGCAGTGGCTACAGGGCGAGCAATCAGCCCCAGCATTTT,CASSGYRASNQPQHF
few,TRBJ1-1,TRBV7-3,.,15,TGTGCCAGCAGCTTACGTCCCGGGTCAAACACTGAAGCTTTCTTT,CASSLRPGSNTEAFF
.,TRBJ2-5,TRBV7-7,TRBD1,15,TGTGCCAGCAGCCCTGGACAGGGGGAATCGGAGACCCAGTACTTC,CASSPGQGESETQYF
.,TRBJ1-5,TRBV5-5,.,15,TGTGCCAGCAGCTTGGCGGCGACAGGAAATCAGCCCCAGCATTTT,CASSLAATGNQPQHF
.,TRBJ1-5,TRBV23-1,.,16,TGCGCCAGCAGTCAATCTGCGGGGTTCAGCAATCAGCCCCAGCATTTT,CASSQSAGFSNQPQHF
.,TRBJ2-2,TRBV28,.,16,TGTGCCAGCACCTCCCCGGGAGAGCGGAACACCGGGGAGCTGTTTTTT,CASTSPGERNTGELFF
.,TRBJ2-7,TRBV6-1,TRBD2,15,TGTGCCAGCAGTGAAATGGGGACTAGCTCCTACGAGCAGTACTTC,CASSEMGTSSYEQYF